This T cell receptor beta chain emerged from a study of blood T cell repertoires in COVID-19. Study as a whole: Donors in the United States, Italy and Spain gave samples during acute or convalescent COVID-19. T cells, B-cell-depleted T cells, or PBMCs supplied cDNA or gDNA.

Methods used by the authors: Amplification of reference gene primers provided the estimated nucleated cell counts. The assay was immunoSEQ multiplex PCR, and TCRdb's table has in-frame clones only and misses some. The D gene and trimming were derived from the DNA, and the V and J assignments and clone size from that table. The profile shows roughly 250,000 clones, around 89% of them singletons. Per germline, CDR1 SGHKS and CDR2 YYEKEE (reference sequence). V was trimmed by 0 bases and J by 4 bases, leaving 14 bases between them. This CDR3 spans 16 amino acids. This TCR was sampled from a man in his sixties who had recovered from COVID-19. V gene TRBV5-5 combines with J gene TRBJ1-5; D is undetermined. Sequencing input: peripheral blood. In DNA, the CDR3 is TGTGCCAGCAGCTTGGATCTGGGGTCGGGGAATCAGCCCCAGCATTTT. Its translation is CASSLDLGSGNQPQHF.